The sequence of this T cell receptor beta chain was determined in a study of cytomegalovirus exposure and HLA in healthy donors. For the study at large: There were 350 to 400 genotyped donors. Of these, about 80% fell in the genetic ancestry cluster associated with self-reported Caucasian donors. Findings and limits, study-wide: Segments of the TCR beta V type were, in most cases, productive about 87% or about 30% of the time in an earlier analysis.

In the case of this clone: Antigen: not known.

The PCR employed 60 Vbeta primers together with 13 Jbeta primers. Per the original data handling: Counted up in a later analysis, unique TCR beta chains came to about 80 million, with around 11 million shared. Generated by immunoSEQ multiplex PCR, the TCRdb table keeps only in-frame clones and is missing some. D and trimming were read from the DNA, whereas the V and J calls and clone size are those reported in that table. This sample carries some 40,000 clones, with over 3.5% going to the ten biggest clones. The CDR3 is made up of 13 amino acids. Per germline, CDR1 LNHDA and CDR2 SQIVND (reference sequence). V lost 7 bases to trimming and J lost 4 bases; unmatched junction nucleotides: 3.

Sequenced: PBMCs. The sequence was obtained from a male donor in good health and CMV-seronegative. This rearrangement joins TRBV19 to TRBJ1-2; 10 nucleotides agree with TRBD1. The CDR3 region is CASKDRGTYGYTF. The CDR3, as DNA: TGTGCCAGTAAGGACAGGGGGACCTATGGCTACACCTTC.